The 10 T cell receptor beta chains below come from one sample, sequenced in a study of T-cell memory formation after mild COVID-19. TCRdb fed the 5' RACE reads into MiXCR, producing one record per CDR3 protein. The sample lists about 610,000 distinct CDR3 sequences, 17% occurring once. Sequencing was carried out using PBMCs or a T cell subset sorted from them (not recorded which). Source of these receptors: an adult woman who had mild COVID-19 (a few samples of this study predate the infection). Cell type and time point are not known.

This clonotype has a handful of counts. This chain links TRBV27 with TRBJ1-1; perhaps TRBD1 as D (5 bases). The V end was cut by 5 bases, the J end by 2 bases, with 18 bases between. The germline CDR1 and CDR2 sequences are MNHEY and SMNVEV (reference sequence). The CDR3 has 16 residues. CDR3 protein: CASSPVEGSINTEAFF. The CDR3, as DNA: TGTGCCAGCAGTCCCGTAGAGGGGAGTATCAACACTGAAGCTTTCTTT.

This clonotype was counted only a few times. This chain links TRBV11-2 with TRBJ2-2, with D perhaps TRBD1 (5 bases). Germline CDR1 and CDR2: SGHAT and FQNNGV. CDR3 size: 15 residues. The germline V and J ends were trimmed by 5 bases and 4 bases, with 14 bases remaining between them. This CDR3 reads CASSRNQGATGELFF. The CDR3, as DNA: TGTGCCAGCAGCCGAAACCAGGGCGCCACCGGGGAGCTGTTTTTT.

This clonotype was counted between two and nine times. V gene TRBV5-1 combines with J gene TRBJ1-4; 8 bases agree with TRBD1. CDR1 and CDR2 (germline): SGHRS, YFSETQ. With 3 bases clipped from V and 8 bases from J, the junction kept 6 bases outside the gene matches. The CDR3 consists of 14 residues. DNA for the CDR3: TGCGCCAGCAGCTCAGCAGGGGGCAACGAAAAACTGTTTTTT. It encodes CASSSAGGNEKLFF.

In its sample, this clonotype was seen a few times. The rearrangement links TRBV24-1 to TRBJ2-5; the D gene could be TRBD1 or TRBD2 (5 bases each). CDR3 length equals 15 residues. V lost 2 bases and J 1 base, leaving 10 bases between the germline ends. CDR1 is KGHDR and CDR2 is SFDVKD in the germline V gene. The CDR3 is CATSDSGAFQETQYF. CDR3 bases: TGTGCCACCAGTGATTCCGGGGCCTTCCAAGAGACCCAGTACTTC.

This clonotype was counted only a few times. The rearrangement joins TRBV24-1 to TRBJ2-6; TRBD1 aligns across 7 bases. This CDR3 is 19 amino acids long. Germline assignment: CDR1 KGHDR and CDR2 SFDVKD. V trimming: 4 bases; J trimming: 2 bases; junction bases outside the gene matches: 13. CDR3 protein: CATSEDRDSFLAGANVLTF. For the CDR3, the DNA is TGTGCCACCAGTGAAGACCGGGACAGCTTCCTAGCTGGGGCCAACGTCCTGACTTTC.

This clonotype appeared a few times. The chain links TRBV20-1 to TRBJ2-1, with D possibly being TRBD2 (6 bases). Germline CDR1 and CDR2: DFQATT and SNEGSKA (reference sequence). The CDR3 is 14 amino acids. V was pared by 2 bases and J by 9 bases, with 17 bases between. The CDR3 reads CSARLTSIYGEQFF. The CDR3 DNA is TGCAGTGCTAGACTGACTAGTATCTACGGTGAGCAGTTCTTC.

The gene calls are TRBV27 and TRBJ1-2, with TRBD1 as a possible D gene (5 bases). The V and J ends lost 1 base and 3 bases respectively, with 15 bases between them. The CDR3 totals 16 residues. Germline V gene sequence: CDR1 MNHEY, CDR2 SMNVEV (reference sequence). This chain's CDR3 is CASSLYGEWGDYGYTF. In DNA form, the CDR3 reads TGTGCCAGCAGTTTATACGGGGAATGGGGCGACTATGGCTACACCTTC.

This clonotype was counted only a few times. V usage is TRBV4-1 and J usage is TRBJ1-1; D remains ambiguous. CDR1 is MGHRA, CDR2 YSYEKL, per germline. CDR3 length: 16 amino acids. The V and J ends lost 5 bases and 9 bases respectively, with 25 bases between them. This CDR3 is CASSDSWSSGESKAFF. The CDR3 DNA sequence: TGCGCCAGCAGCGATTCTTGGTCATCGGGCGAGTCAAAAGCTTTCTTT.

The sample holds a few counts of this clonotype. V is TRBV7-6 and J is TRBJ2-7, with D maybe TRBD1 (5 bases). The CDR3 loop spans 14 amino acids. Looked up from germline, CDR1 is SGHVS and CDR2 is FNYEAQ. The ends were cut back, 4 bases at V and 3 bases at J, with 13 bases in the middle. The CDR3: CASSSDSPYYEQYF. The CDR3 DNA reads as TGTGCCAGCAGCTCCGACAGCCCTTACTACGAGCAGTACTTC.

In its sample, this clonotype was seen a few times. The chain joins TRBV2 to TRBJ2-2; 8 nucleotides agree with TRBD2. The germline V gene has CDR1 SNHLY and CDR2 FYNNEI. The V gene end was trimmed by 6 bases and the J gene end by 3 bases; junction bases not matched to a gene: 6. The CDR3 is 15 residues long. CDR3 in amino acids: CASSKLAVDTGELFF. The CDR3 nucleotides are TGTGCCAGCAGCAAACTAGCGGTTGACACCGGGGAGCTGTTTTTT.